This T cell receptor beta chain is drawn from a study of blood T cell repertoires in COVID-19. In the study overall: Some COVID-19 samples were acute and others convalescent; all came from the United States, Italy and Spain. The analysed material was cDNA or gDNA that came from T cells, B-cell-depleted T cells, or PBMCs.

V lost 5 bases and J lost 0, with 16 bases in between. CDR1 and CDR2 (germline): MNHNY, SVGAGI (reference sequence). The CDR3 length is 16 residues. In the original analysis: Nucleated cell number was recorded as an estimate derived from reference gene primer amplification. TCRdb's table, derived via immunoSEQ multiplex PCR, lists solely in-frame clones and lacks some. V, J and clone size are taken as reported in that table, and D and trimming were inferred from the DNA itself. The sample holds about 180,000 clones, 80% to 90% seen once. This clone occurred once. Sequencing was performed on peripheral blood. This sequence originates from a woman between 65 and 79 years old with COVID-19, enrolled during active disease. The rearrangement links TRBV6-6 to TRBJ1-1, with a tentative D call TRBD1 (6 bases). The DNA for the CDR3 is TGTGCCAGCAGTAAAAAGGGCCAGGGGATGAACACTGAAGCTTTCTTT. Its translation is CASSKKGQGMNTEAFF.